These 4 T cell receptor beta chains were sequenced from one sample in a study of blood T cells in healthy people across ages. Together with a sample-barcoded 5' primer, a J-beta primer mix was included in a second PCR lasting about 6 to 12 cycles. TCRdb passed the 5' RACE reads through MiXCR, listing each CDR3 protein once. The data hold about 970,000 distinct CDR3 sequences, with roughly 51% observed a single time. Sample: blood. Every receptor here comes from a woman aged 60 to 75 in good health.

This clonotype was found a few times. The gene calls are TRBV12-3 or TRBV12-4 and TRBJ2-4; TRBD1 matches at 10 bases. The CDR3 has 15 residues. The V segment lost 5 bases and the J segment 1 base; nucleotides outside the gene matches: 2. CDR3 amino acids: CASSRTGGAKNIQYF. The CDR3 nucleotides read TGTGCCAGCAGTCGGACAGGGGGTGCCAAAAACATTCAGTACTTC.

As to this clonotype: Mismatch with germline at one junction end may stem from a read error. The rearrangement links TRBV6-4 to TRBJ2-3, with a tentative D call TRBD2 (5 bases). This CDR3 region has 13 residues. Germline assignment: CDR1 MRHNA and CDR2 SNTAGT. The CDR3 here is CASSLSSTDAQYF. The CDR3 DNA reads TGTGCCAGCAGTTTATCTAGCACAGATGCGCAGTATTTT.

This clonotype was found a few times. The V call is TRBV20-1, the J call TRBJ1-2; D is uncertain. V lost 3 bases to trimming and J lost 1 base, with 15 bases between them. Germline V CDR1 and CDR2: DFQATT, SNEGSKA (reference sequence). The CDR3 has 15 residues. In DNA, the CDR3 is TGCAGTGCTAGGCTCCTTCGGGTAGTTAACTATGGCTACACCTTC. Residues: CSARLLRVVNYGYTF.

This clonotype was seen a few times. The chain recombines TRBV6-5 with TRBJ2-5; maybe TRBD1 (5 bases). V was clipped by 3 bases and J by 6 bases, with 17 bases between them. The germline gives CDR1 MNHEY, CDR2 SVGAGI. The CDR3 has 15 amino acids. CDR3 protein: CASSYAQGYLQTQYF. The CDR3 DNA reads as TGTGCCAGCAGTTATGCGCAGGGTTATTTGCAGACCCAGTACTTC.